This entry features one T cell receptor (beta chain) sequence. Its antigen is undetermined. MiXCR was run by TCRdb on the reads, yielding one entry per CDR3 protein. The sample has a few hundred thousand distinct CDR3 sequences, approximately 42% seen once. This entry belongs to a study of T cell repertoires in cytomegalovirus infection. The material was cultured PBMCs, obtained from culture after CMV antigen stimulation. This receptor was obtained from a human donor in good health (CMV status not recorded). Some clones in this sample may be carry-over from other donors' samples.

CDR3 region: CASSEARRDQPQHF. CDR3 nucleotides: TGTGCCAGCAGTGAAGCGCGAAGAGATCAGCCCCAGCATTTT. V and J are TRBV6-1 and TRBJ1-5; D remains ambiguous. The V end was cut by 0 bases, the J end by 5 bases, with 8 bases between. Looked up from germline, CDR1 is MNHNS and CDR2 is SASEGT. CDR3 size: 14 residues.